This T cell receptor beta chain was sequenced during a study of OX40 agonist ivuxolimab in advanced cancers. Turning to the study itself: Patients took ivuxolimab, an agonistic anti-OX40 (CD134) antibody.

Whole-study results and caveats: The specificity for antigen of the expanded peripheral T cells was not determined.

This clone came up once. Its specificity is not known. The junction had 8 bases not matched to a gene; V was cut back by 6 bases and J by 0 bases. The CDR3 contains 15 residues. Germline CDR1 is SGDLS and CDR2 is YYNGEE. Sequenced by immunoSEQ multiplex PCR; TCRdb stores in-frame clones only, minus some. The sample includes about 12,000 clones, under 85% seen only once; the top ten take approximately 20%. V is TRBV9 and J is TRBJ2-7, with 8 bases fitting TRBD1. This sequence originates from an adult with an advanced solid tumor such as melanoma, head and neck, liver or kidney cancer. The starting material was CD4+ or CD8+ T cells sorted from blood, obtained in a trial of the OX40 agonist ivuxolimab. The CDR3 DNA follows: TGTGCCAGCACGCCGACAGGGGCGAACTCCTACGAGCAGTACTTC. Its protein product is CASTPTGANSYEQYF.